This TCR beta chain was profiled in a study of T-cell memory formation after mild COVID-19. Study findings and constraints: Pre-infection memory already had some responding clones, implying cross-reactive memory joined.

Per germline, CDR1 MNHNS and CDR2 SASEGT. V was pared by 7 bases and J by 3 bases, with 11 bases of the junction left unmatched. This CDR3 region has 15 residues. A word on this clonotype: Its antigen is undetermined.

Each CDR3 protein is one row after TCRdb ran MiXCR on the 5' RACE reads. This table holds more than 35,000 distinct CDR3 sequences, roughly 9% found once. The sequencing sample was made of PBMCs or a T cell subset sorted from them (not recorded which). The chain recombines TRBV6-1 with TRBJ2-7, with 8 positions matching TRBD1. The clonotype was recovered from an adult woman who had mild COVID-19 (a few samples of this study predate the infection). Cell type and time point are not known. The CDR3 DNA reads TGTGCCAGCATCAGGGGGGTGACAGGGGTCTACGAGCAGTACTTC. This sequence encodes CASIRGVTGVYEQYF.